These 4 T cell receptor beta chains came from one sample sequenced in a study of a mutant IDH1 vaccine in newly diagnosed glioma. The table came from immunoSEQ multiplex PCR; TCRdb's copy has only in-frame clones and leaves some out. This sample has over 75,000 clones, with around 80% found just once. Time point in this sample: baseline, week 1 (first vaccination visit). Noted treatment: pre-vaccination baseline after standard-of-care therapy. Source: PBMCs, taken from a glioma patient treated with radiotherapy, temozolomide or both. The receptors stem from a man in his forties with glioma.

This clone has just one count. The chain combines TRBV4-3 with TRBJ2-5; 7 nucleotides agree with TRBD2. Germline-derived CDR1 and CDR2 are LGHNA and YSLEER. The CDR3 has 16 residues. The J segment lost 5 bases and the V segment lost 0 bases, leaving 9 bases of the junction unmatched. CDR3: CASSQELSGVGETQYF. The CDR3 bases are TGCGCCAGCAGCCAAGAATTAAGCGGGGTAGGGGAGACCCAGTACTTC.

V gene TRBV30 combines with J gene TRBJ2-7; D is perhaps TRBD1 or TRBD2 (6 bases each). This CDR3 has 15 residues. Germline lookup yields CDR1 GTSNPN and CDR2 SVGIG (reference sequence). The V gene lost 2 bases and the J gene lost 7 bases, with 21 bases spanning the gap. The CDR3 protein is CAWSLQPGAPGEQYF. The CDR3 bases are TGTGCCTGGAGTCTCCAACCGGGGGCGCCGGGGGAGCAGTACTTC.

This chain joins TRBV7-3 and TRBJ2-3; D is ambiguous. V lost 4 bases and J lost 5, with 19 bases in between. The CDR3 runs to 16 residues. Germline V gene data show CDR1 as SGHTA and CDR2 as FQGTGA. CDR3 nucleotides: TGTGCCAGCAGCTACCGGCCCGAAGGTGGTGGAGATACGCAGTATTTT. Amino acid sequence: CASSYRPEGGGDTQYF.

This clone was detected once. The chain joins TRBV4-3 to TRBJ1-2; no reliable D call. This CDR3 region has 16 residues. CDR1 is LGHNA and CDR2 is YSLEER in the germline V gene. The V end was cut by 0 bases, the J end by 4 bases, with 15 bases between. The CDR3: CASSQEPGLISYGYTF. CDR3 in DNA: TGCGCCAGCAGCCAAGAACCAGGCCTTATAAGCTATGGCTACACCTTC.